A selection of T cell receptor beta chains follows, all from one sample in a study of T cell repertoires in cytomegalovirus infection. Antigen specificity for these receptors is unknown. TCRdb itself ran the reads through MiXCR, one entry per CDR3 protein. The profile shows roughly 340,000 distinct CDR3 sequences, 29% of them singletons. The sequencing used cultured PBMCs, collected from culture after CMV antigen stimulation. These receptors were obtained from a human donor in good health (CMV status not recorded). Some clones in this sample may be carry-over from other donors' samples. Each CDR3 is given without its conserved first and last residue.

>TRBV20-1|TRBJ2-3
SAQERSDTQY
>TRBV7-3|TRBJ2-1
ASSESGRDEQF
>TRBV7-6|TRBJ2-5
ASSLVIGPLETQY
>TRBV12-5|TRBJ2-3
ASGSRLAGDTQY
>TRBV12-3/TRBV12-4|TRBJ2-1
ASSFRRERTEQF
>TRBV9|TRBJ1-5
ASSVVSSQEAGNQPQH
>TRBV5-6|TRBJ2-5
ASSLDGRGWETQY
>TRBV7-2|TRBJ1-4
ASSPDRGYEKLF
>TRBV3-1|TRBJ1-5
ASSQSDQPQH
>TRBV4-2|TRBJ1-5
ASSQEQGQPQH
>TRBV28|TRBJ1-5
ASSALKQGHNQPQH
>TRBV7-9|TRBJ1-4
ASSSPPGQGSFNEKLF
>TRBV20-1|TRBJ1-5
SARDRYDRVNQPQH
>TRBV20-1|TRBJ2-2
SASRGVGTGELF
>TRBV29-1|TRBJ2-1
SVVGTVRMNEQF
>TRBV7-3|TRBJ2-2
ASSGWTGRNTGELF
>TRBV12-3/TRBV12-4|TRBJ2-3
ASRTDRGLYTDTQY
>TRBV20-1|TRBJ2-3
SARGPRLAISHGGTDTQY
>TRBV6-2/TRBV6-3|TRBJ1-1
ASSSGIVVAEAF
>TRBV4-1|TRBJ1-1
ASSQDRDSLNTEAF
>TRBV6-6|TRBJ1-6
ASSAALALH
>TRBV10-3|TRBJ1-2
AISAWTGDYGYT
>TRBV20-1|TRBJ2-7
SARPSQREHYEQY
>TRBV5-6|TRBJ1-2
ASSSRDRGLYGYT
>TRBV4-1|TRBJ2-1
ASSQQIAGGGNEQF
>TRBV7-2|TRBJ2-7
ASTLAGGDYEQY
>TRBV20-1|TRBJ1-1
SAGQDPLTEAF